This TCR beta chain stems from a study of T cell repertoires in cytomegalovirus infection. In the study overall: In the study, CMV epitopes included recently identified HLA-C-restricted and well-studied HLA-B-restricted ones. CMV infection plus the matching HLA type was flagged by public TCR beta signatures.

TCRdb used MiXCR to reprocess the reads, holding one entry per CDR3 protein. The data contain 750,000 to 900,000 distinct CDR3 sequences, 29% of them singletons. This CDR3 has 19 amino acids. The V gene's germline CDR1 is ENHRY and CDR2 SYGVKD. V lost 10 bases and J 7 bases, leaving 32 bases between the germline ends. Overall study findings and caveats: Clonotypes of TCR beta that were HLA-C-restricted and CMV-specific dominated the ex vivo response. The cumulative frequency of public TCR beta families identified carriers of CMV plus the relevant HLA.

As for this clonotype: Its antigen is unknown.

The TCR originated in a human donor in good health (CMV status not recorded). Some clones in this sample may be carry-over from other donors' samples. The sample was cultured CD8+ T cells from PBMCs, taken from culture after CMV antigen stimulation. The chain employs TRBV10-3 and TRBJ1-6; D remains unclear. The CDR3 here is CATLEGGVGMAPGNSPLHF. DNA of the CDR3: TGTGCCACCCTGGAGGGCGGGGTTGGCATGGCTCCGGGAAATTCACCCCTCCACTTT.